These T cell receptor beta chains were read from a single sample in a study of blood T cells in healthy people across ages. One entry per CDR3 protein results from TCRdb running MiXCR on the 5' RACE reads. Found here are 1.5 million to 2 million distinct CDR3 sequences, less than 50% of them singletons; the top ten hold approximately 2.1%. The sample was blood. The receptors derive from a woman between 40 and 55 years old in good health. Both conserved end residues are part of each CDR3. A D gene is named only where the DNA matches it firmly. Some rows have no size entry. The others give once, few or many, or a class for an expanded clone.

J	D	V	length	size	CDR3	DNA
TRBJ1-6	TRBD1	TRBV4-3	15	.	CASSETGGVSSPLHF	TGCGCCAGCAGCGAGACAGGGGGGGTAAGCTCACCCCTCCACTTT
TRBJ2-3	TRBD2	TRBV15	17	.	CATSRALAGGSTDTQYF	TGTGCCACCAGCAGAGCCCTAGCGGGGGGTAGCACAGATACGCAGTATTTT
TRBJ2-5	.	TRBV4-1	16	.	CASSQAVRDLGETQYF	TGCGCCAGCAGCCAAGCAGTGAGGGATTTGGGGGAGACCCAGTACTTC
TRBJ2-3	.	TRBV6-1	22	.	CASNPGDSPLHFGNGSTDTQYF	.
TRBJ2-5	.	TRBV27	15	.	CASSPSDDYQETQYF	TGTGCCAGCAGTCCCTCTGATGACTACCAAGAGACCCAGTACTTC
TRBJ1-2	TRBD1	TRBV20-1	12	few	CSAPGGDYGYTF	TGCAGTGCCCCAGGGGGTGACTATGGCTACACCTTC
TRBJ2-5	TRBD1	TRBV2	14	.	CASGPDRGEETQYF	TGTGCCAGCGGACCGGACAGGGGAGAAGAGACCCAGTACTTC
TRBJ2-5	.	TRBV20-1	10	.	CSAFRETQYF	TGCAGTGCTTTCCGGGAGACCCAGTACTTC
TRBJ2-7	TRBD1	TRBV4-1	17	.	CASSQESTGTGDHEQYF	TGCGCCAGCAGCCAAGAGAGCACCGGGACAGGGGATCACGAGCAGTACTTC
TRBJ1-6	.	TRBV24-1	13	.	CASQAGWSSPLHF	TGTGCCAGTCAGGCGGGTTGGAGTTCACCCCTCCACTTT
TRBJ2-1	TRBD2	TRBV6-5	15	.	CASSYGEGRFDEQFF	TGTGCCAGCAGTTACGGGGAGGGACGGTTTGATGAGCAGTTCTTC
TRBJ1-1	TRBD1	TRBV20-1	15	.	CSARVGFDRDTEAFF	TGCAGTGCTAGAGTGGGATTTGACAGGGACACTGAAGCTTTCTTT
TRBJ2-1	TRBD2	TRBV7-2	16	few	CASGMRAAGGYNEQFF	TGTGCCAGCGGAATGCGGGCAGCGGGGGGCTACAATGAGCAGTTCTTC
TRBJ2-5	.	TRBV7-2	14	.	CASGQWGGVETQYF	TGTGCCAGCGGGCAGTGGGGCGGGGTTGAGACCCAGTACTTC
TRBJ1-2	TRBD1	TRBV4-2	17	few	CASSRDRGSSANYGYTF	TGTGCCAGCAGCCGGGACAGGGGGTCATCAGCTAACTATGGCTACACCTTC
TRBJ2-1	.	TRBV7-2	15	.	CASSKDSSSYNEQFF	TGTGCCAGCAGCAAGGACTCCAGCTCCTACAATGAGCAGTTCTTC
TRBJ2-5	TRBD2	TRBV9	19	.	CASSVGPTLLAGRYNEQYF	TGTGCCAGCAGCGTAGGCCCAACCTTACTAGCGGGGCGATACAATGAGCAGTACTTC
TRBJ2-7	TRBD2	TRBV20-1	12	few	CSARRGSHEQYF	TGCAGTGCTAGGCGGGGGAGCCACGAGCAGTACTTC
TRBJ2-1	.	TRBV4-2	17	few	CASSPGGRRRRDNEQFF	TGTGCCAGCAGCCCAGGTGGTCGGCGCCGACGGGACAATGAGCAGTTCTTC
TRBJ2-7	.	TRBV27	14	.	CASPGLRARYEQYF	TGTGCCAGTCCGGGCCTCAGGGCCCGGTACGAGCAGTACTTC
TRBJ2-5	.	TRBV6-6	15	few	CASSYSKKEKGTQYF	TGTGCCAGCAGTTACTCGAAGAAGGAGAAGGGGACCCAGTACTTC
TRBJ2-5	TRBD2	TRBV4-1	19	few	CASSHIVGLAGGIQETQYF	TGCGCCAGCAGCCACATCGTGGGACTAGCGGGGGGGATTCAAGAGACCCAGTACTTC
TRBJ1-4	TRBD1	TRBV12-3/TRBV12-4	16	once	CASNPGQGGPQEKLFF	TGTGCCAGCAACCCGGGACAGGGGGGTCCTCAAGAAAAACTGTTTTTT
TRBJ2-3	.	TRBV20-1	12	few	CSARADSDTQYF	TGCAGTGCTAGGGCCGATTCAGATACGCAGTATTTT
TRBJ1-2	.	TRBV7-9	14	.	CASSLGRQLYGYTF	TGTGCCAGCAGCTTGGGAAGACAGCTCTATGGCTACACCTTC
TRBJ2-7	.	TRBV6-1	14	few	CASSEQASSYEQYF	TGTGCCAGCAGTGAACAGGCGAGCTCCTACGAGCAGTACTTC
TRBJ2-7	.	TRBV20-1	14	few	CSAPPIPRGYEQYF	TGCAGTGCTCCCCCCATCCCCAGGGGATACGAGCAGTACTTC
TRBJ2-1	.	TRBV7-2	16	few	CASSSDRRSSYNEQFF	TGTGCCAGCAGCTCAGACAGGAGGAGCTCCTACAATGAGCAGTTCTTC
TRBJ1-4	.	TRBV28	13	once	CASGHLQHEKLFF	TGTGCCAGCGGACACCTTCAACATGAAAAACTGTTTTTT
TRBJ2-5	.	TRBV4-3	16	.	CASSQAGEGTKETQYF	TGCGCCAGCAGCCAAGCAGGGGAGGGGACCAAAGAGACCCAGTACTTC
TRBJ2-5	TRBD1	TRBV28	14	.	CASSGTQGAWEQYF	TGTGCCAGCAGTGGAACCCAGGGGGCGTGGGAGCAGTACTTC
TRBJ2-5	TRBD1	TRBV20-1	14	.	CSGPRQGYQETQYF	TGCAGTGGCCCCCGACAGGGGTACCAAGAGACCCAGTACTTC
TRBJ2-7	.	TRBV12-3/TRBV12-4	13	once	CASSTPSLDEQYF	TGTGCCAGCAGCACCCCCTCTCTGGACGAGCAGTACTTC
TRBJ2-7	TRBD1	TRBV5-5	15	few	CASSFETTGLSEQYF	TGTGCCAGCAGCTTTGAAACGACAGGGCTAAGCGAGCAGTACTTC
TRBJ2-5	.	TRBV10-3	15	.	CAISEGAGSRNEQYF	TGTGCCATCAGTGAAGGTGCAGGGTCTAGGAATGAGCAGTACTTC
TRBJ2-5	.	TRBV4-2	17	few	CASSQDWAGGGQETQYF	TGTGCCAGCAGCCAAGATTGGGCAGGGGGAGGCCAAGAGACCCAGTACTTC
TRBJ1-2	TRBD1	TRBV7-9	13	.	CASSGDRDAGYTF	TGTGCCAGCAGCGGCGACAGGGATGCTGGCTACACCTTC
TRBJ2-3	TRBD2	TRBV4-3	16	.	CASSQGSGGAGDTQYF	TGCGCCAGCAGCCAAGGAAGCGGGGGGGCCGGAGATACGCAGTATTTT
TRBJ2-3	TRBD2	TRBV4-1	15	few	CASSQGGSGVDPQYF	TGCGCCAGCAGCCAAGGAGGAAGCGGGGTGGATCCGCAGTATTTT
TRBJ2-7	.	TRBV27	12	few	CASRSTEEQQYF	TGTGCCAGCAGATCGACAGAAGAGCAGCAGTACTTC
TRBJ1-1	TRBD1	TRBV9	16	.	CASSVDAGQLNTEAFF	TGTGCCAGCAGCGTAGACGCGGGACAGTTGAACACTGAAGCTTTCTTT
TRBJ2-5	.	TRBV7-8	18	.	CASSLAWRRPYYQETQYF	TGTGCCAGCAGCTTAGCCTGGCGGAGGCCTTATTACCAAGAGACCCAGTACTTC
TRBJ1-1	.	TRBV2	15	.	CASSVTKTRTTEAFF	TGTGCCAGCAGTGTGACAAAAACCAGGACCACTGAAGCTTTCTTT
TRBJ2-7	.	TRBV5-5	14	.	CASTREQGWGEQYF	TGTGCCAGCACCCGGGAACAGGGTTGGGGGGAGCAGTACTTC
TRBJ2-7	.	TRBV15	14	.	CATSRDWQSYEQYF	TGTGCCACCAGCAGAGATTGGCAGAGCTACGAGCAGTACTTC
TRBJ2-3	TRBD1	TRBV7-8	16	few	CASSPGQGAGTDTQYF	TGTGCCAGCAGCCCCGGACAGGGGGCAGGCACAGATACGCAGTATTTT
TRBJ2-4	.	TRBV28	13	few	CASSAGHGGIQYF	TGTGCCAGCAGTGCCGGACACGGGGGCATTCAGTACTTC
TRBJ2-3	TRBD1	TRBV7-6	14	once	CASSRDRAQDTQYF	TGTGCCAGCAGCCGGGACAGGGCTCAAGATACGCAGTATTTT
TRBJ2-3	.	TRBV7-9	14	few	CASSRRRTTDTQYF	TGTGCCAGCAGCCGACGGAGGACAACAGATACGCAGTATTTT
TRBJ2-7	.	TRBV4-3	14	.	CASSQGLELYEQYF	TGCGCCAGCAGCCAAGGTCTGGAATTATACGAGCAGTACTTC
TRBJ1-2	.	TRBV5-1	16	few	CASSLASLGQSYGYTF	TGCGCCAGCAGCTTGGCGAGTTTGGGACAAAGCTATGGCTACACCTTC
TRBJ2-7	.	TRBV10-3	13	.	CAISERQTGEQYF	TGTGCCATCAGTGAGAGGCAGACAGGCGAGCAGTACTTC
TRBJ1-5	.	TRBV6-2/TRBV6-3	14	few	CASSYRAGNQPQHF	TGTGCCAGCAGTTACAGGGCAGGAAATCAGCCCCAGCATTTT
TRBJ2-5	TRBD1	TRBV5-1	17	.	CASSLLSGGAYQETQYF	TGCGCCAGCAGCTTGCTTTCAGGGGGCGCGTACCAAGAGACCCAGTACTTC
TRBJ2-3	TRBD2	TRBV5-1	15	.	CASTEAGDRTDTQYF	TGCGCCAGCACTGAAGCGGGGGACCGCACAGATACGCAGTATTTT
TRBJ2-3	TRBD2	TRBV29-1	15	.	CSATRARGVPDTQYF	TGCAGCGCTACACGGGCGCGGGGGGTCCCAGATACGCAGTATTTT
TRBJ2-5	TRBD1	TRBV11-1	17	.	CASSQGKWTGGVETQYF	TGTGCCAGCAGCCAGGGAAAGTGGACAGGGGGCGTGGAGACCCAGTACTTC
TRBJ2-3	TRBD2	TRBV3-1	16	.	CASSQQLAVVTDTQYF	TGTGCCAGCAGCCAACAACTAGCGGTGGTGACAGATACGCAGTATTTT
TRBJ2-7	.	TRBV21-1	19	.	CASSKDRTEPGQGGHEQYF	TGTGCCAGCAGCAAAGACCGAACAGAACCGGGACAGGGCGGTCACGAGCAGTACTTC